The 19 T cell receptor beta chains below come from one sample, sequenced in a study of blood T cell repertoires in COVID-19. Measured with immunoSEQ multiplex PCR; TCRdb has only the in-frame clones, and not every one. The table records 150,000 to 250,000 clones, about four fifths of them present only once. Source material: peripheral blood. The receptors were gathered from a woman aged 40 to 50 with COVID-19, enrolled during active disease.

The rearrangement uses TRBV15 and TRBJ1-4; TRBD1 might be the D (5 bases). V was trimmed by 0 bases and J by 5 bases, leaving 13 bases between them. The CDR3 extends over 16 amino acids. Germline assignment: CDR1 LNHNV and CDR2 YYDKDF (reference sequence). The CDR3 spells CATSREGNRLNEKLFF. CDR3 sequence (DNA): TGTGCCACCAGCAGAGAAGGCAACAGGTTAAATGAAAAACTGTTTTTT.

The genes are TRBV15 and TRBJ2-3; perhaps TRBD1 as D (6 bases). CDR3 size: 18 residues. Deletions cut 3 bases from V and 0 bases from J, with 19 bases between. CDR1 is LNHNV, CDR2 YYDKDF, per germline (reference sequence). The CDR3 coding sequence is TGTGCCACCAGCAGGGGGGCCGGGACGGCAGGAAGCACAGATACGCAGTATTTT. It codes for CATSRGAGTAGSTDTQYF.

The V and J genes are TRBV7-2 and TRBJ1-2; 9 nucleotides match TRBD1. CDR3 size: 15 residues. Germline V gene sequence: CDR1 SGHTA, CDR2 FQGNSA. Trimming cost V 5 bases and J 6 bases; bases outside gene matches: 10. The CDR3 DNA follows: TGTGCCAGCAGCCTGTGGACAGGGGAGATGGATGGCTACACCTTC. Translated, it gives CASSLWTGEMDGYTF. Based on the CDR3 plus reference TRBV7-2 and TRBJ1-2, the full variable domain is GAGVSQSPSNKVTEKGKDVELRCDPISGHTALYWYRQSLGQGLEFLIYFQGNSAPDKSGLPSDRFSAERTGGSVSTLTIQRTQQEDSAVYLCASSLWTGEMDGYTFGSGTRLTVV.

The CDR3 region has the DNA TGTGCCAGCTCACCAGGCCCAGGGGTTAATCAGCCCCAGCATTTT. This codes for CASSPGPGVNQPQHF. The chain has TRBV18 and TRBJ1-5, with a tentative D call TRBD1 (6 bases). This CDR3 is 15 amino acids long. Trimming pared 2 bases from V and 4 bases from J, leaving 12 bases between. The V gene's germline CDR1 is KGHSH and CDR2 LQKENI.

V is TRBV2 and J is TRBJ1-1, with D unresolved. Germline V gene data show CDR1 as SNHLY and CDR2 as FYNNEI. The CDR3 totals 13 residues. Trimming removed 6 bases at V and 7 bases at J, with 15 bases between. The CDR3 DNA reads TGTGCCAGCAGACAGACGGGATCCTTTGAAGCTTTCTTT. The encoded protein is CASRQTGSFEAFF.

DNA for the CDR3: TGTGCCATCAGTGAGGGACAGGGCACCGGGGAGCTGTTTTTT. It is translated as CAISEGQGTGELFF. V usage is TRBV10-3 and J usage is TRBJ2-2; the match to TRBD1 covers 8 bases. Germline CDR1 and CDR2: ENHRY and SYGVKD. V lost 2 bases to trimming and J lost 4 bases; unmatched junction nucleotides: 0. The CDR3 covers 14 residues.

The chain uses TRBV5-4 and TRBJ1-1; D unresolved. Germline CDR1 SGHNT, CDR2 YYREEE (reference sequence). Trimming cost V 2 bases and J 3 bases, with 14 bases left between them. The CDR3 covers 15 residues. Here the CDR3 reads CASSFWSSVDTEAFF. CDR3 DNA sequence: TGTGCCAGCAGCTTCTGGAGCTCAGTGGACACTGAAGCTTTCTTT. The whole variable domain, filled in from reference TRBV5-4 and TRBJ1-1, reads ETGVTQSPTHLIKTRGQQVTLRCSSQSGHNTVSWYQQALGQGPQFIFQYYREEENGRGNFPPRFSGLQFPNYSSELNVNALELDDSALYLCASSFWSSVDTEAFFGQGTRLTVV.

This chain joins TRBV9 and TRBJ2-3, with D perhaps TRBD2 (7 bases). Trimming removed 0 bases at V and 10 bases at J, with 24 bases between. CDR1 SGDLS and CDR2 YYNGEE come from the germline V gene. This CDR3 comprises 17 residues. Here the CDR3 DNA reads TGTGCCAGCAGCGTAGCTTGGACGGGTAGGGGGGGCATAGCGCAGTATTTT. Translated, it gives CASSVAWTGRGGIAQYF.

V gene TRBV2 combines with J gene TRBJ2-7; D possibly corresponds to TRBD2 (6 bases). This CDR3 comprises 14 residues. Germline V gives CDR1 SNHLY, CDR2 FYNNEI. V lost 6 bases to trimming and J lost 2 bases, with 14 bases between them. CDR3 loop: CASRGGPGTYEQYF. The CDR3 DNA is TGTGCCAGCAGGGGAGGCCCAGGGACCTACGAGCAGTACTTC.

The chain links TRBV7-3 to TRBJ2-2, with 16 bases identical to TRBD2. The junction had 13 bases not matched to a gene; V was cut back by 6 bases and J by 3 bases. The CDR3 loop spans 20 amino acids. Germline V gives CDR1 SGHTA, CDR2 FQGTGA. CDR3 in DNA: TGTGCCAGCAGGCCGGACCCGGGACTAGCGGGGGGGACGGACACCGGGGAGCTGTTTTTT. This translates into CASRPDPGLAGGTDTGELFF.

This clone came up a few times. V is TRBV6-6 and J is TRBJ1-5, with D possibly TRBD1 on 5 matching bases. CDR3 length: 15 residues. The germline V gene encodes CDR1 MNHNY and CDR2 SVGAGI (reference sequence). V shed 4 bases and J shed 0 bases, with 10 bases lying between them. CDR3 nucleotide sequence: TGTGCCAGCAGTTTTTCGACAGCTAGCAATCAGCCCCAGCATTTT. Translation gives CASSFSTASNQPQHF.

The chain carries TRBV19 and TRBJ1-6; no clear D. Trimming cost V 5 bases and J 0 bases, with 17 bases left between them. The CDR3 has 18 residues. Germline V gives CDR1 LNHDA, CDR2 SQIVND (reference sequence). Here the CDR3 reads CASSLFHDSSSYNSPLHF. The CDR3 DNA reads TGTGCCAGTAGTCTCTTCCATGACTCGAGCTCCTATAATTCACCCCTCCACTTT.

By sample share, this clone is medium-sized. This chain uses TRBV7-6 with TRBJ1-4; weak D call: TRBD1 (6 bases). CDR3 length: 15 amino acids. Deletions cut 5 bases from V and 7 bases from J, with 17 bases between. Germline V lookup: CDR1 SGHVS, CDR2 FNYEAQ. CDR3: CASSPTGLESEKLFF. Written as DNA, the CDR3 is TGTGCCAGCAGCCCCACAGGGTTGGAAAGTGAAAAACTGTTTTTT.

This chain uses TRBV7-3 with TRBJ1-1; D call uncertain. Per the germline V gene, CDR1 is SGHTA and CDR2 is FQGTGA. V lost 2 bases and J lost 3, with 22 bases in between. The CDR3 is 18 amino acids. The CDR3 DNA follows: TGTGCCAGCAGCTTATCCCCCCAGGTGGTCGGTATGGACACTGAAGCTTTCTTT. It translates to CASSLSPQVVGMDTEAFF.

The V gene is TRBV18, the J gene TRBJ2-1; maybe TRBD2 (5 bases). From germline, CDR1 is KGHSH and CDR2 LQKENI. The CDR3 runs to 15 residues. V was clipped by 4 bases and J by 8 bases, with 18 bases between them. The CDR3: CASSRTAGEKDEQFF. The CDR3 DNA reads as TGTGCCAGCTCACGGACGGCGGGCGAGAAGGATGAGCAGTTCTTC.

V is TRBV4-1 and J is TRBJ2-7, with 9 bases that match TRBD1. CDR1 and CDR2 from the germline V gene are MGHRA and YSYEKL. This CDR3 has 13 residues. Unmatched junction bases numbered 1, after V lost 3 bases and J lost 4 bases. The CDR3 loop reads CASSQGTGYEQYF. The CDR3 DNA reads as TGCGCCAGCAGCCAGGGGACAGGGTACGAGCAGTACTTC.

The chain links TRBV19 to TRBJ1-5, with D perhaps matching TRBD1 (6 bases). Between the trimmed V and J ends, which lost 7 bases and 1 base, there was a span of 8 bases. Looked up from germline, CDR1 is LNHDA and CDR2 is SQIVND (reference sequence). CDR3 length: 13 residues. In DNA, the CDR3 is TGTGCCAGTAAGGGGGTGAGCAATCAGCCCCAGCATTTT. Amino acids: CASKGVSNQPQHF.

This clone was detected only once. This sequence joins TRBV18 and TRBJ2-7; 9 bases agree with TRBD2. The CDR3 contains 18 residues. The V segment lost 1 base and the J segment 2 bases; nucleotides outside the gene matches: 12. CDR1 is KGHSH, CDR2 LQKENI, per germline. In DNA form, the CDR3 reads TGTGCCAGCTCACCACAGACTAGCGGCCTCTTATTTACCTACGAGCAGTACTTC. Its protein is CASSPQTSGLLFTYEQYF.

In this sample, this clone turned up a few times. The chain is built from TRBV30 and TRBJ2-5, with D perhaps TRBD2 (5 bases). V was clipped by 0 bases and J by 7 bases, with 12 bases between them. The CDR3 is made up of 13 amino acids. In germline, CDR1 is GTSNPN, CDR2 SVGIG (reference sequence). In DNA form, the CDR3 reads TGTGCCTGGAGTGTCCCGCCCCGGGGGACCCAGTACTTC. It translates to CAWSVPPRGTQYF.